The 29 T cell receptor beta chains below all came from one sample that was sequenced in a study of memory CD4+ T cells and cytomegalovirus serostatus. The sort gate was single viable CD3+CD4+CD8-CD45RO+ cells for memory CD4+ T cells. Clones were read by immunoSEQ multiplex PCR, and TCRdb kept only the in-frame ones, dropping some. Of 27,000 or so clones detected, about 80% appear once; the ten largest clones hold approximately 0.97%. The sample consisted of memory CD4+ T cells from blood. The receptor set was obtained from an adult in good health and CMV-seronegative.

V usage is TRBV6-1 and J usage is TRBJ2-7; D perhaps matches TRBD1 (6 bases). This CDR3 spans 14 amino acids. V lost 6 bases and J 2 bases, leaving 14 bases between the germline ends. The germline gives CDR1 MNHNS, CDR2 SASEGT. The CDR3 sequence: CASSRTDATYEQYF. In DNA, the CDR3 is TGTGCCAGCAGCCGGACAGACGCCACCTACGAGCAGTACTTC.

The chain uses TRBV19 and TRBJ2-3; 8 nucleotides line up with TRBD2. CDR1 is LNHDA, CDR2 SQIVND, per germline (reference sequence). V was pared by 3 bases and J by 5 bases, with 7 bases of the junction left unmatched. CDR3 size: 15 residues. The CDR3 reads CASSIPSGSRDTQYF. Here the CDR3 DNA reads TGTGCCAGTAGTATTCCGAGCGGGAGTCGAGATACGCAGTATTTT.

The CDR3 DNA follows: TGTGCCAGCAGGCGGGGGGAAGCAGATACGCAGTATTTT. Translation gives CASRRGEADTQYF. The chain couples TRBV7-6 to TRBJ2-3; 8 bases fit TRBD2. The CDR3 extends over 13 amino acids. J gave up 4 bases and V 6 bases, and 3 bases lay outside the gene matches. Germline values: CDR1 SGHVS, CDR2 FNYEAQ.

The gene calls are TRBV7-9 and TRBJ2-5; D perhaps matches TRBD1 (6 bases). From germline, CDR1 is SEHNR and CDR2 FQNEAQ (reference sequence). The V gene lost 5 bases and the J gene lost 1 base, with 14 bases spanning the gap. The CDR3 loop spans 15 amino acids. The CDR3 sequence: CASSHSGASQETQYF. For the CDR3, the DNA is TGTGCCAGCAGCCATTCAGGGGCTAGCCAAGAGACCCAGTACTTC.

This clone occurred once. The chain employs TRBV18 and TRBJ2-5, with no clear D. Germline V gives CDR1 KGHSH, CDR2 LQKENI. V was shortened by 2 bases and J by 0 bases, with 4 bases between the two germline ends. There are 13 residues in the CDR3. CDR3 coding DNA: TGTGCCAGCTCACCAGTCAACCAAGAGACCCAGTACTTC. It specifies CASSPVNQETQYF.

The chain uses TRBV4-1 and TRBJ2-7; D gene uncertain. Germline values: CDR1 MGHRA, CDR2 YSYEKL. V was shortened by 2 bases and J by 7 bases, with 21 bases between the two germline ends. CDR3 length equals 16 residues. CDR3 protein: CASSQSNLGFSEEQYF. The DNA of the CDR3 is TGCGCCAGCAGCCAATCTAATCTCGGGTTCAGTGAGGAGCAGTACTTC.

The chain is built from TRBV7-8 and TRBJ1-1; no definite D call. The germline V gene has CDR1 SGHVS and CDR2 FQNEAQ. The germline V and J ends were trimmed by 0 bases and 5 bases, with 16 bases remaining between them. CDR3 length: 16 amino acids. In nucleotides, the CDR3 is TGTGCCAGCAGCTTAGCGCGAGCTGCCGGTGGGACTGAAGCTTTCTTT. Residues: CASSLARAAGGTEAFF.

There are a few counts of this clone. The chain employs TRBV5-1 and TRBJ1-6, with a weak D call TRBD1 (5 bases). V lost 4 bases and J 6 bases, leaving 8 bases between the germline ends. Per the germline V gene, CDR1 is SGHRS and CDR2 is YFSETQ. The CDR3 is 13 residues long. Written as DNA, the CDR3 is TGCGCCAGCAGCACAGGCACTAATTCACCCCTCCACTTT. Protein: CASSTGTNSPLHF.

J is TRBJ2-4 and V is TRBV2, with 11 bases identical to TRBD2. The CDR3 totals 16 residues. The germline CDR1 and CDR2 sequences are SNHLY and FYNNEI. With V trimmed by 6 bases and J by 4 bases, 8 bases remained unmatched. The CDR3 coding sequence is TGTGCCAGCAGCCACCAGACTAGCGGGGCGAAAAACATTCAGTACTTC. Translating gives CASSHQTSGAKNIQYF.

The rearrangement links TRBV7-9 to TRBJ1-2, with 7 positions matching TRBD1. V gave up 5 bases and J gave up 2 bases; unmatched junction bases: 8. Germline CDR1 reads SEHNR; CDR2 reads FQNEAQ (reference sequence). CDR3 size: 15 residues. CDR3 in DNA: TGTGCCAGCAGCCCGCTGGGACAGAGAAACTATGGCTACACCTTC. Translated, it gives CASSPLGQRNYGYTF.

V usage is TRBV29-1 and J usage is TRBJ1-5; D gene ambiguous. V was cut by 8 bases and J by 4 bases, with 15 bases left in between. Germline V gene lookup returns CDR1 SQVTM and CDR2 ANQGSEA. The CDR3 is made up of 13 amino acids. For the CDR3, the DNA is TGCAGCAGCTGGATGACGGGAAATCAGCCCCAGCATTTT. Protein product: CSSWMTGNQPQHF. The full variable domain, completed using reference TRBV29-1 and TRBJ1-5, is SAVISQKPSRDICQRGTSLTIQCQVDSQVTMMFWYRQQPGQSLTLIATANQGSEATYESGFVIDKFPISRPNLTFSTLTVSNMSPEDSSIYLCSSWMTGNQPQHFGDGTRLSIL.

This chain connects TRBV28 to TRBJ2-5, with a weak D call TRBD2 (7 bases). The J call may be incorrect, as the DNA end agrees better with TRBJ2-7. Germline CDR1 and CDR2: MDHEN and SYDVKM. CDR3 size: 17 residues. DNA for the CDR3: TGTGCCAGCAGTTTATCTAGCGGCCTTCTCAGGGGCTACGAGCAGTACTTC. Amino acids: CASSLSSGLLRGYEQYF.

The chain links TRBV7-2 to TRBJ2-2, with 10 positions matching TRBD2. This CDR3 has 15 amino acids. The J segment lost 6 bases and the V segment lost 3 bases, leaving 4 bases of the junction unmatched. Germline lookup yields CDR1 SGHTA and CDR2 FQGNSA. Written as DNA, the CDR3 is TGTGCCAGCAGCTTCGCTAGCGGGAGACCCGGGGAGCTGTTTTTT. Protein: CASSFASGRPGELFF.

V is TRBV10-3 and J is TRBJ2-7; a possible D gene is TRBD2 (5 bases). Trimming left V 2 bases short and J 3 bases short, with 14 bases between. Germline CDR1 and CDR2: ENHRY and SYGVKD. The CDR3 is made up of 15 amino acids. The CDR3 coding sequence is TGTGCCATCAGTGAGAAAGGTTCTAGCTTCTACGAGCAGTACTTC. This translates into CAISEKGSSFYEQYF.

The chain carries TRBV28 and TRBJ1-4; TRBD1 might be the D (6 bases). CDR1 MDHEN and CDR2 SYDVKM come from the germline V gene. Trimming stripped 3 bases from V and 2 bases from J, with 13 bases between. The CDR3 has 16 residues. CDR3 sequence (DNA): TGTGCCAGCAGTTTGCAGGGGAGGGATACTAATGAAAAACTGTTTTTT. Translated, it gives CASSLQGRDTNEKLFF.

This clone was seen just once. This rearrangement joins TRBV18 to TRBJ1-2; perhaps TRBD1 as D (5 bases). There are 15 residues in the CDR3. Germline V CDR1 and CDR2: KGHSH, LQKENI. The ends were cut back, 3 bases at V and 2 bases at J, with 13 bases in the middle. The CDR3 spells CASSPGAGSNYGYTF. CDR3 nucleotide sequence: TGTGCCAGCTCACCCGGCGCAGGGTCGAACTATGGCTACACCTTC.

This chain connects TRBV6-5 to TRBJ1-2; 10 nucleotides line up with TRBD1. V lost 0 bases and J lost 8; bases outside the gene matches: 3. Germline CDR1 MNHEY, CDR2 SVGAGI. CDR3 length: 14 amino acids. CDR3 residues: CASSYSTGGRGYTF. The CDR3 bases are TGTGCCAGCAGTTACTCGACAGGGGGCAGAGGCTACACCTTC.

The chain has TRBV5-4 and TRBJ2-1, with D hard to call. CDR1 SGHNT and CDR2 YYREEE come from the germline V gene (reference sequence). V was shortened by 2 bases and J by 3 bases, with 12 bases between the two germline ends. The CDR3 runs to 15 residues. CDR3 in DNA: TGTGCCAGCAGCTTAGTACCCATAGGCTACAATGAGCAGTTCTTC. The encoded protein is CASSLVPIGYNEQFF.

This clone occurred once. This sequence joins TRBV6-1 and TRBJ2-1; maybe TRBD2 (5 bases). The CDR3 is made up of 16 amino acids. Trimming cost V 0 bases and J 8 bases, with 17 bases left between them. The V gene's germline CDR1 is MNHNS and CDR2 SASEGT. CDR3 residues: CASSEAGRRSSDEQFF. The CDR3 nucleotides are TGTGCCAGCAGTGAAGCGGGCAGGAGGTCGTCGGATGAGCAGTTCTTC.

The chain carries TRBV4-2 and TRBJ2-7, with a tentative D call TRBD1 (5 bases). The CDR3 length is 13 residues. Germline V CDR1 and CDR2: LGHNA, YNFKEQ. V dropped 1 base and J dropped 4 bases, with 8 bases sitting between them. Written as DNA, the CDR3 is TGTGCCAGCAGCCAAGGGGGCAAGTACGAGCAGTACTTC. As protein: CASSQGGKYEQYF.

This clone came up once. This chain links TRBV11-1 with TRBJ2-3; D unclear. Germline values: CDR1 SGHAT, CDR2 FQDESV (reference sequence). V dropped 1 base and J dropped 0 bases, with 11 bases sitting between them. The CDR3 loop spans 16 amino acids. DNA for the CDR3: TGTGCCAGCAGCTTAGGGGCCCAACGGAGCACAGATACGCAGTATTTT. Translation: CASSLGAQRSTDTQYF.

This clone was observed a handful of times. The J gene is TRBJ2-7, the V gene TRBV5-1, with D perhaps TRBD2 (5 bases). The V gene lost 4 bases and the J gene lost 7 bases, with 9 bases spanning the gap. The CDR3 length is 11 residues. Germline V gives CDR1 SGHRS, CDR2 YFSETQ. CDR3 amino acids: CASSEGGEQYF. The CDR3, as DNA: TGCGCCAGCAGCGAGGGTGGGGAGCAGTACTTC. The variable domain in full, with the rest retrieved from reference TRBV5-1 and TRBJ2-7, is KAGVTQTPRYLIKTRGQQVTLSCSPISGHRSVSWYQQTPGQGLQFLFEYFSETQRNKGNFPGRFSGRQFSNSRSEMNVSTLELGDSALYLCASSEGGEQYFGPGTRLTVT.

This clone was seen more than once but under ten times. V usage is TRBV4-1 and J usage is TRBJ1-2, with 8 bases fitting TRBD1. V shed 0 bases, J shed 4 bases, and the junction held 4 bases outside the gene matches. Germline values: CDR1 MGHRA, CDR2 YSYEKL. This CDR3 spans 15 amino acids. CDR3 coding DNA: TGCGCCAGCAGCCAAGAGGTCGGACAGGGCTATGGCTACACCTTC. It translates to CASSQEVGQGYGYTF.

V is TRBV2 and J is TRBJ2-7; TRBD1 agrees at 9 bases. The V segment lost 3 bases and the J segment 2 bases; nucleotides outside the gene matches: 8. The CDR3 totals 16 residues. Germline V gene sequence: CDR1 SNHLY, CDR2 FYNNEI. CDR3 bases: TGTGCCAGCAGTGACCGGCCGGGACAGGGAGCCTACGAGCAGTACTTC. Residues: CASSDRPGQGAYEQYF.

This chain joins TRBV19 and TRBJ2-2, with TRBD2 matching over 14 bases. Germline lookup yields CDR1 LNHDA and CDR2 SQIVND (reference sequence). CDR3 length: 18 residues. Losses at the gene ends were 5 bases for V and 3 bases for J; bases not matched to a gene: 8. CDR3 nucleotides: TGTGCCAGTAGTTCGCGACTAGCGGGAGGGGGATACACCGGGGAGCTGTTTTTT. It encodes CASSSRLAGGGYTGELFF.

This clone showed up just a few times. V is TRBV18 and J is TRBJ2-2, with 11 bases matching TRBD1. Germline CDR1 reads KGHSH; CDR2 reads LQKENI. After removal of 0 bases from V and 4 bases from J, the junction contained 4 bases not matched to a gene. The CDR3 sequence is 17 residues long. This CDR3 is CASSPPGTGGSTGELFF. CDR3 in DNA: TGTGCCAGCTCACCACCCGGGACAGGGGGAAGCACCGGGGAGCTGTTTTTT.

The CDR3 protein is CASRGAQTRKETQYF. As DNA, the CDR3 is TGTGCCAGTAGGGGGGCTCAGACCCGAAAAGAGACCCAGTACTTC. The genes are TRBV19 and TRBJ2-5; maybe TRBD1 (6 bases). The CDR3 contains 15 residues. V dropped 6 bases and J dropped 3 bases, with 17 bases sitting between them. CDR1 LNHDA and CDR2 SQIVND come from the germline V gene (reference sequence).

This clone was counted only a few times. The chain has TRBV5-5 and TRBJ1-1; the match to TRBD1 covers 10 bases. This CDR3 has 16 amino acids. CDR1 and CDR2 from the germline V gene are SGHKS and YYEKEE (reference sequence). V was pared by 4 bases and J by 5 bases, with 11 bases of the junction left unmatched. The DNA for the CDR3 is TGTGCCAGCAGCCGTCGCCGGGACAGGGGAGAGACTGAAGCTTTCTTT. Its protein is CASSRRRDRGETEAFF.

This chain connects TRBV7-2 to TRBJ1-2, with 7 bases matching TRBD1. The CDR3 has 13 amino acids. V lost 5 bases to trimming and J lost 8 bases; unmatched junction nucleotides: 8. Per the germline V gene, CDR1 is SGHTA and CDR2 is FQGNSA. The CDR3 spells CASSPDRVKGYTF. CDR3 coding DNA: TGTGCCAGCAGCCCCGACAGGGTGAAGGGCTACACCTTC.